These 25 T cell receptor beta chains were sequenced from one sample in a study of monozygotic twins with inflammatory bowel disease. From its re-call of the 5' RACE reads, TCRdb lists each CDR3 protein once, without DNA. Its table records hundreds of thousands of distinct CDR3 sequences. Sequencing input: blood. Receptors were obtained from a human donor with ulcerative colitis or Crohn's disease, or a healthy co-twin of an affected twin (not recorded which).

This chain joins TRBV27 and TRBJ2-7. The length of the CDR3 is 14 residues. CDR1 and CDR2 from the germline V gene are MNHEY and SMNVEV (reference sequence). CDR3 sequence reads: CASSLSRAPYEQYF.

V gene TRBV18 combines with J gene TRBJ1-4; TCRdb selects TRBD1, and the lack of DNA leaves this call unchecked. CDR3 length: 14 amino acids. Germline V CDR1 and CDR2: KGHSH, LQKENI. The CDR3 protein is CASSPPPGTEKLFF.

The chain has TRBV19 and TRBJ2-1; checking the TCRdb D call of TRBD1 is not possible without DNA. The CDR3 consists of 14 residues. Germline V gene sequence: CDR1 LNHDA, CDR2 SQIVND (reference sequence). The CDR3 protein is CASTVTGWWNEQFF.

This rearrangement joins TRBV5-1 to TRBJ1-2. This CDR3 region has 14 residues. Germline CDR1 is SGHRS and CDR2 is YFSETQ. The CDR3 here is CASRPPAGDYGYTF. The full variable domain, its missing parts supplied by reference TRBV5-1 and TRBJ1-2, is KAGVTQTPRYLIKTRGQQVTLSCSPISGHRSVSWYQQTPGQGLQFLFEYFSETQRNKGNFPGRFSGRQFSNSRSEMNVSTLELGDSALYLCASRPPAGDYGYTFGSGTRLTVV.

V usage is TRBV18 and J usage is TRBJ1-2. Looked up from germline, CDR1 is KGHSH and CDR2 is LQKENI. The CDR3 loop spans 13 amino acids. The CDR3 here is CASSRVANYGYTF.

The rearrangement uses TRBV7-2 and TRBJ1-2; TCRdb selects TRBD1, and the lack of DNA leaves this call unchecked. CDR3 length equals 15 residues. Germline V gene lookup returns CDR1 SGHTA and CDR2 FQGNSA. The CDR3 loop is CASSSLSRGLYGYTF.

The chain carries TRBV20-1 and TRBJ1-5; lacking DNA, the TRBD1 call made by TCRdb goes unchecked. Germline V CDR1 and CDR2: DFQATT, SNEGSKA (reference sequence). The CDR3 length is 13 residues. The CDR3 reads CSATTGGGQPQHF.

V and J are TRBV7-9 and TRBJ1-1. Germline-derived CDR1 and CDR2 are SEHNR and FQNEAQ (reference sequence). This CDR3 is built from 15 residues. CDR3 sequence reads: CASSFLAQVNTEAFF.

The rearrangement uses TRBV15 and TRBJ2-7. The CDR3 has 13 residues. Germline lookup yields CDR1 LNHNV and CDR2 YYDKDF (reference sequence). CDR3 amino acids: CATSRDLGVEQYF.

The rearrangement joins TRBV6-5 to TRBJ1-1. In germline, CDR1 is MNHEY, CDR2 SVGAGI. This CDR3 contains 15 residues. Here the CDR3 reads CASSYSGRENTEAFF.

The gene calls are TRBV7-9 and TRBJ2-2; absent DNA, TCRdb's TRBD1 call cannot be checked. Germline CDR1 and CDR2: SEHNR and FQNEAQ (reference sequence). The CDR3 extends over 15 amino acids. The CDR3 protein is CASSTGTGIAGELFF.

The V call is TRBV15, the J call TRBJ2-7. The CDR3 runs to 13 residues. The germline V gene has CDR1 LNHNV and CDR2 YYDKDF (reference sequence). The CDR3 loop is CATSSPSKYEQYF.

This sequence joins TRBV9 and TRBJ2-1; TCRdb names TRBD1, which stays unverified in the absence of DNA. The germline V gene has CDR1 SGDLS and CDR2 YYNGEE. The CDR3 runs to 15 residues. The CDR3 loop is CASSVEGQGRNEQFF.

The chain is built from TRBV7-9 and TRBJ2-7; TCRdb's D call of TRBD1 is untestable without DNA. This CDR3 region has 12 residues. The germline gives CDR1 SEHNR, CDR2 FQNEAQ (reference sequence). CDR3 region: CASGGSDYEQYF.

The chain carries TRBV18 and TRBJ1-1. There are 14 residues in the CDR3. Germline-derived CDR1 and CDR2 are KGHSH and LQKENI. The CDR3 spells CASSARLEGTEAFF.

The chain is built from TRBV2 and TRBJ1-5. This CDR3 contains 12 residues. Germline lookup yields CDR1 SNHLY and CDR2 FYNNEI. The CDR3 is CASGQLVQPQHF.

The chain is built from TRBV6-1 and TRBJ1-4; the TCRdb call, TRBD1, lacks DNA for checking. The CDR3 has 15 residues. Germline assignment: CDR1 MNHNS and CDR2 SASEGT. Here the CDR3 reads CASRLIGGIGEKLFF.

The V call is TRBV21-1, the J call TRBJ2-1. TRBV21-1 is shown as a pseudogene. The CDR3 runs to 23 residues. The CDR3: CASSNIIPSLAVLKGSSYNEQFF.

The genes are TRBV30 and TRBJ1-2; TCRdb returns TRBD1, unconfirmable since there is no DNA. Germline V gives CDR1 GTSNPN, CDR2 SVGIG (reference sequence). The CDR3 is 13 residues long. CDR3 sequence reads: CAWKGWGNYGYTF.

The chain employs TRBV5-6 and TRBJ2-3. The CDR3 sequence is 15 residues long. Germline CDR1 is SGHDT and CDR2 is YYEEEE. Here the CDR3 reads CASSWTSGGTDTQYF.

V usage is TRBV9 and J usage is TRBJ2-7. From germline, CDR1 is SGDLS and CDR2 YYNGEE. This CDR3 has 13 amino acids. CDR3 region: CASSVAPSGEQYF.

V gene TRBV5-4 combines with J gene TRBJ2-6; TCRdb designates TRBD1, a call that cannot be tested without DNA. The CDR3 length is 17 residues. Germline V gene data show CDR1 as SGHNT and CDR2 as YYREEE (reference sequence). The CDR3 spells CASSWDGTGSGANVLTF.

The rearrangement links TRBV5-1 to TRBJ2-2. This CDR3 comprises 13 residues. Germline CDR1 SGHRS, CDR2 YFSETQ. The CDR3 region is CASRQDWIGELFF. Together with reference TRBV5-1 and TRBJ2-2, the CDR3 gives the full variable domain: KAGVTQTPRYLIKTRGQQVTLSCSPISGHRSVSWYQQTPGQGLQFLFEYFSETQRNKGNFPGRFSGRQFSNSRSEMNVSTLELGDSALYLCASRQDWIGELFFGEGSRLTVL.

The chain uses TRBV24-1 and TRBJ2-1; no DNA is available, so the TRBD2 call from TCRdb remains unchecked. Germline V gene lookup returns CDR1 KGHDR and CDR2 SFDVKD. The CDR3 is 14 residues long. CDR3: CATTRGPPGNEQFF.

The chain combines TRBV10-3 with TRBJ2-2. The CDR3 consists of 13 residues. Germline values: CDR1 ENHRY, CDR2 SYGVKD. CDR3 sequence reads: CAISPTNTGELFF.